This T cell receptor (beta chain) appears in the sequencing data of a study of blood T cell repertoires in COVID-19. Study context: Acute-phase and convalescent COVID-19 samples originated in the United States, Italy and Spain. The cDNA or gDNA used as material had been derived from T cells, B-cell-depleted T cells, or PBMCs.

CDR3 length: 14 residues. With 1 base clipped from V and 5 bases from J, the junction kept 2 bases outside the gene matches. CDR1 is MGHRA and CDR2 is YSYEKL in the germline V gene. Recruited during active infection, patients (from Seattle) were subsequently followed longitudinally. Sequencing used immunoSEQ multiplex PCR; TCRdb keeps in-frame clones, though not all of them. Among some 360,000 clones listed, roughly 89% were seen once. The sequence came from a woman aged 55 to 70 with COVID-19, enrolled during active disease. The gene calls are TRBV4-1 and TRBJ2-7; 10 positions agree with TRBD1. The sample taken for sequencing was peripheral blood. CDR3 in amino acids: CASSQGQGANEQYF. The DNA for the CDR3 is TGCGCCAGCAGCCAAGGACAGGGGGCCAACGAGCAGTACTTC.